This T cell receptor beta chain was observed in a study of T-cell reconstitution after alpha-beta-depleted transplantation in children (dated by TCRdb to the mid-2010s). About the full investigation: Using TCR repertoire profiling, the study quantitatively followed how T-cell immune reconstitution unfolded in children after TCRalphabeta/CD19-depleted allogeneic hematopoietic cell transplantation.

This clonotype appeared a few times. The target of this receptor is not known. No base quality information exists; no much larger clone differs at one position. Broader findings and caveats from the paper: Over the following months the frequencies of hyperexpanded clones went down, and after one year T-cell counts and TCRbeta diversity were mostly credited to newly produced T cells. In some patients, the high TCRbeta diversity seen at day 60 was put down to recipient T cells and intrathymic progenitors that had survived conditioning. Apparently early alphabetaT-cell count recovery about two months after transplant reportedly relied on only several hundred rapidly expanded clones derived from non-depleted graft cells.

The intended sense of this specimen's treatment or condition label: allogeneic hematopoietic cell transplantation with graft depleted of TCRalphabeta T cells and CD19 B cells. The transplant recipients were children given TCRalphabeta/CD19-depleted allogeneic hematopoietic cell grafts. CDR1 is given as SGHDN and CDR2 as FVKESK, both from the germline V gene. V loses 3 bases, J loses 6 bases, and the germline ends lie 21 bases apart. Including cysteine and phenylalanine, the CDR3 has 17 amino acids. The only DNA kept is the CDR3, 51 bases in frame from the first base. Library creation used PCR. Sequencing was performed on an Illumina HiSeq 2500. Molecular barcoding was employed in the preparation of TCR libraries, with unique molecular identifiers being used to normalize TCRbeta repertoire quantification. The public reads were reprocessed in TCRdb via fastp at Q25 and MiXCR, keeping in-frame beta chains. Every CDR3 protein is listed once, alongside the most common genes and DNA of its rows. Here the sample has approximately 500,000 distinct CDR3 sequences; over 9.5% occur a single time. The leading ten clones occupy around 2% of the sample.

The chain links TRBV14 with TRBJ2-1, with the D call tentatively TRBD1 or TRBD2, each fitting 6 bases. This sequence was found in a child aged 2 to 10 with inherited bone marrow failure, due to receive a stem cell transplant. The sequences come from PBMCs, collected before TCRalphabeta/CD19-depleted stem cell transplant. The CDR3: CASSQVKGERGLNEQFF. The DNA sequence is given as TGTGCCAGCAGCCAGGTCAAGGGGGAAAGGGGACTCAATGAGCAGTTCTTC.